This entry is about one TCR beta chain. These data belong to a study of patients and donors after allogeneic stem cell transplantation. The CDR3 has 16 residues. Unmatched junction bases numbered 11, after V lost 5 bases and J lost 4 bases. Germline V gene data show CDR1 as MNHNS and CDR2 as SASEGT. MiXCR was run by TCRdb on the RT-PCR reads, yielding one entry per CDR3 protein. The sample holds approximately 210,000 distinct CDR3 sequences, more than 35% seen once. This clonotype was sampled from a human donor who was either an allogeneic HSCT recipient or a stem cell or donor lymphocyte infusion donor (not recorded which). It is not recorded whose cells these are; they may come from a transplant donor. The V and J genes are TRBV6-1 and TRBJ1-2, with 9 nucleotides matching TRBD1. The source material was blood, either unsorted or a sorted T cell fraction (not recorded which). The CDR3 sequence is CASSSMGQGTIYGYTF. The CDR3 region has the DNA TGTGCCAGCAGTAGTATGGGACAGGGTACTATCTATGGCTACACCTTC.